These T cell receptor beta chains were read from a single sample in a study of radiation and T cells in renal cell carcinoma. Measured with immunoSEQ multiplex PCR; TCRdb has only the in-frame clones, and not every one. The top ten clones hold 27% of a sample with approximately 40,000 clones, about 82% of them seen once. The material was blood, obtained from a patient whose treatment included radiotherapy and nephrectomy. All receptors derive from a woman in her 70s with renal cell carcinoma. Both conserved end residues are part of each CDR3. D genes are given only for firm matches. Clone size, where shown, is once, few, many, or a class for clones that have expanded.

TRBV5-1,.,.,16,CASSFLSGTLAYEQYF
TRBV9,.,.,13,CASSVWGSDEQYF
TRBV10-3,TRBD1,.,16,CAISPGTGIGDTEAFF
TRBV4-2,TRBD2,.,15,CASSRSGRGEETQYF
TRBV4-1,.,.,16,CASSQVGRGRADTQYF
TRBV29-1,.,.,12,CSVVGGGNEQYF
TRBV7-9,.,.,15,CASSLETGIQETQYF
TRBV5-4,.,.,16,CASSLAPPGREETQYF
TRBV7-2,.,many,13,CASARELGETQYF
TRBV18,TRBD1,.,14,CASSPRQGTYEQYF
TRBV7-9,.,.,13,CASSLELLGTIYF
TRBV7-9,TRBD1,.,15,CASSPPDRGLYGYTF
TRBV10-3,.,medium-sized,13,CAISESESGGYTF
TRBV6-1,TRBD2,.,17,CASSELGSGGWENIQYF
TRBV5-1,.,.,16,CASSSSWSGAGEKLFF
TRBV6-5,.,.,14,CASSYSTGPYEQYF
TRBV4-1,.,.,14,CASSQVSGIYEQYF
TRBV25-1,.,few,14,CASSEAGYNQPQHF
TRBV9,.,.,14,CASSQLTVLGEQFF
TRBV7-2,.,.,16,CASSFRWGGSGSPLHF
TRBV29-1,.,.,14,CSVELQGGLETQYF
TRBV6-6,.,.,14,CASRFRALNTEAFF
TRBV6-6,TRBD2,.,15,CASSSLAGTTYEQYF
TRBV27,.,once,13,CASSWGSGQPQHF
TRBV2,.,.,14,CASSLGGSYNEQFF
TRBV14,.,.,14,CASSPLTGTDTQYF
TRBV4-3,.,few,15,CASSQGTAGPDTQYF
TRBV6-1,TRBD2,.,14,CASSTSGGADTQYF
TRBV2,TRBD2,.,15,CASSVETSGSNEQFF
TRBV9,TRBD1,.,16,CASSLLGDSSYNEQFF
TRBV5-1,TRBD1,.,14,CASSRDRVGGELFF
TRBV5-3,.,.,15,CARSLKGIHYYGYTF
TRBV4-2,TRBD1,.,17,CASSQLGQASTNEKLFF
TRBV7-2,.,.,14,CASSGRSGRETQYF
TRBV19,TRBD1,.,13,CASSIRQGMEAFF
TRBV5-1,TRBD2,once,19,CASSYGTSGSGAGQETQYF
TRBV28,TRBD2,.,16,CASSLGTSGTTDTQYF
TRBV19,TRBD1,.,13,CASSPGQTNAYTF
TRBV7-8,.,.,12,CASSLAPASYTF
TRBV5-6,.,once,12,CASRWANYGYTF
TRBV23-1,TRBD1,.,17,CASSHLGPTGPWDEQYF
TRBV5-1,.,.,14,CASSLAGKTDTQYF
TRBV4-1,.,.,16,CASSQDPSRRSTEAFF
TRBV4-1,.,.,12,CASSQVLGGSFF
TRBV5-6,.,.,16,CASSLKVKGTWYEQYF
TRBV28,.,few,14,CASSLGDPKLEQYF
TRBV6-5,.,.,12,CASSYTAGELFF
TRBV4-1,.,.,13,CASKKGMDEKLFF
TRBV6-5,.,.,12,CASSGDNGELFF
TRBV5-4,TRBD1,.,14,CASTSGQGFYGYTF
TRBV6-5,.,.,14,CASRRTSNTGELFF
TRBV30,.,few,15,CAWSVRLGTSGTQYF
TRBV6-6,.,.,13,CASLQGSTDTQYF
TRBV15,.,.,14,CATSRDQENYGYTF
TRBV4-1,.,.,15,CASSPIARLRHEQYF
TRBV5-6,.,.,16,CASSPTFVGSSYEQYF
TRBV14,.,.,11,CASSQGGELFF
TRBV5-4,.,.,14,CASSPEGGGNIQYF
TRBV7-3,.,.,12,CASSLIPDTQYF
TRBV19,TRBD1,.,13,CASSWDRGREQYF